This T cell receptor (beta chain) came from a study of cytomegalovirus exposure and HLA in healthy donors. Regarding the study as a whole: In an earlier analysis, about 87% or about 30%: the productive usage of most TCR beta V segments. Relative to equally common others, HLA-associated TCR beta chains showed greater clonal expansion in a later analysis.

Points on this clone: Antigen unknown.

This CDR3 contains 17 residues. The germline V gene has CDR1 MNHEY and CDR2 SMNVEV (reference sequence). J lost 4 bases, V lost 2 bases, and 9 bases had no gene match. PCR primers comprised 60 Vbeta and 13 Jbeta primers. Per the authors' pipeline: Per a later analysis, the number of unique TCR beta chains was about 80 million, of which some 9.9 million were shared. Profiling relied on immunoSEQ multiplex PCR, and the TCRdb table lists in-frame clones only, not all of them. V, J and clone size derive from that table, while D and trimming were established from the DNA sequence. The sample lists 150,000 to 200,000 clones; roughly 80% were seen once. Donors counted as nominally healthy when sampled, yet unrecorded immune exposures were likely.

The receptor comes from a human donor in good health. This chain links TRBV27 with TRBJ2-2; the match to TRBD1 covers 8 bases. Sequencing was carried out using PBMCs. CDR3 amino acids: CASSLLRTGLGTGELFF. The CDR3 nucleotides are TGTGCCAGCAGTTTACTGCGGACAGGGTTGGGCACCGGGGAGCTGTTTTTT.